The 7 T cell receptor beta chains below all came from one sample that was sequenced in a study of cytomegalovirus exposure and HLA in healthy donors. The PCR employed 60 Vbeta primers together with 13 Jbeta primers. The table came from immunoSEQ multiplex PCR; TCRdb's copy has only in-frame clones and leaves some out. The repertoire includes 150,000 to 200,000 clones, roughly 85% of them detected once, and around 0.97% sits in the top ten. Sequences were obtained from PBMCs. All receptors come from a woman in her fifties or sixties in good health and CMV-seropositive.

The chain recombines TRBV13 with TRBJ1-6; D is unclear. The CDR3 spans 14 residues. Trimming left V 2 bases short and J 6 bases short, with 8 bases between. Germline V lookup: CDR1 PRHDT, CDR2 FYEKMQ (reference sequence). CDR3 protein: CASSLRRGNSPLHF. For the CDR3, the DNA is TGTGCCAGCAGCTTACGTCGAGGTAATTCACCCCTCCACTTT. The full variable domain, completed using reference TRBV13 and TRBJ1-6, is AAGVIQSPRHLIKEKRETATLKCYPIPRHDTVYWYQQGPGQDPQFLISFYEKMQSDKGSIPDRFSAQQFSDYHSELNMSSLELGDSALYFCASSLRRGNSPLHFGNGTRLTVT.

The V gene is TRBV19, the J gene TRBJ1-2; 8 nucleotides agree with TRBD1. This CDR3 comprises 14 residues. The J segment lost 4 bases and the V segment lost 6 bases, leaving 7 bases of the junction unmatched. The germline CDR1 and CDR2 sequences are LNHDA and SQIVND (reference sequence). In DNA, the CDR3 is TGTGCCAGTAGGGAGACAGGGGAACCCTATGGCTACACCTTC. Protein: CASRETGEPYGYTF.

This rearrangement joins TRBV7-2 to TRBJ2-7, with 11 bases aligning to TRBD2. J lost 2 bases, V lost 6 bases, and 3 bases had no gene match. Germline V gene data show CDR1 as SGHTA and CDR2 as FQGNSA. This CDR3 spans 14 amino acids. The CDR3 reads CASSWTSGPYEQYF. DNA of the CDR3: TGTGCCAGCAGTTGGACTAGCGGGCCCTACGAGCAGTACTTC.

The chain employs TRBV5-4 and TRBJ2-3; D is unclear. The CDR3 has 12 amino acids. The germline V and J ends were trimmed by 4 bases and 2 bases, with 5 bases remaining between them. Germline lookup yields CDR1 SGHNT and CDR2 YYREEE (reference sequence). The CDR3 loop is CASSRDTDTQYF. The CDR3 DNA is TGTGCCAGCAGCAGAGACACAGATACGCAGTATTTT.

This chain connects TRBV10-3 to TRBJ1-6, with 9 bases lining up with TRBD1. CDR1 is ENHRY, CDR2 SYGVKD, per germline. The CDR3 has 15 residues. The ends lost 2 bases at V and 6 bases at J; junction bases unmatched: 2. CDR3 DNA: TGTGCCATCAGTGAGGTGGGACAGGGTAATTCACCCCTCCACTTT. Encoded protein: CAISEVGQGNSPLHF.

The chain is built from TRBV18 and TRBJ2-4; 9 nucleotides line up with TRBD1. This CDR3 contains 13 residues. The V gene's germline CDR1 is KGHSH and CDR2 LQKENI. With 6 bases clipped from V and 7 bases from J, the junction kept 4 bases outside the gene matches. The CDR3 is CASSPGTGNIQYF. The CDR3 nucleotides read TGTGCCAGCTCCCCCGGGACAGGGAACATTCAGTACTTC.

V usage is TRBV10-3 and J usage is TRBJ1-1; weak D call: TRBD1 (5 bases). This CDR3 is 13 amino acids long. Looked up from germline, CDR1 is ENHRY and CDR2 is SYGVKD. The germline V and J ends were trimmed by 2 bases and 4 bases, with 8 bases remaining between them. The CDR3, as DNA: TGTGCCATCAGTGAGAGGCAGGGCACTGAAGCTTTCTTT. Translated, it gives CAISERQGTEAFF.